This T cell receptor beta chain was observed in a study of post-analysis software for immune sequencing data. General study results and limits: Normalized Chao1 diversity in multiple sclerosis patients fell significantly below that of controls.

Concerning this clonotype: Its antigen is currently unknown. A much larger clone lies a single base off, so this may be a read error.

cDNA libraries of TCR beta carried unique molecular identifiers. TCRdb reprocessed the PCR reads with MiXCR, giving one entry per CDR3 protein. The sample has about 260,000 distinct CDR3 sequences; roughly a third are singletons. This clonotype was sampled from a girl between 10 and 17 years old with multiple sclerosis. Source material: blood.

CDR3 sequence: CASSPGHNEQYF. The CDR3 DNA reads TGTGCCAGCAGCCCGGGCCACAATGAGCAGTACTTC. The J gene is TRBJ2-5, the V gene TRBV28; no clear D gene. This CDR3 has 12 amino acids. The V end lost 6 bases, the J end lost 11 bases, and 16 bases lay between the germline ends. The V gene's germline CDR1 is MDHEN and CDR2 SYDVKM.